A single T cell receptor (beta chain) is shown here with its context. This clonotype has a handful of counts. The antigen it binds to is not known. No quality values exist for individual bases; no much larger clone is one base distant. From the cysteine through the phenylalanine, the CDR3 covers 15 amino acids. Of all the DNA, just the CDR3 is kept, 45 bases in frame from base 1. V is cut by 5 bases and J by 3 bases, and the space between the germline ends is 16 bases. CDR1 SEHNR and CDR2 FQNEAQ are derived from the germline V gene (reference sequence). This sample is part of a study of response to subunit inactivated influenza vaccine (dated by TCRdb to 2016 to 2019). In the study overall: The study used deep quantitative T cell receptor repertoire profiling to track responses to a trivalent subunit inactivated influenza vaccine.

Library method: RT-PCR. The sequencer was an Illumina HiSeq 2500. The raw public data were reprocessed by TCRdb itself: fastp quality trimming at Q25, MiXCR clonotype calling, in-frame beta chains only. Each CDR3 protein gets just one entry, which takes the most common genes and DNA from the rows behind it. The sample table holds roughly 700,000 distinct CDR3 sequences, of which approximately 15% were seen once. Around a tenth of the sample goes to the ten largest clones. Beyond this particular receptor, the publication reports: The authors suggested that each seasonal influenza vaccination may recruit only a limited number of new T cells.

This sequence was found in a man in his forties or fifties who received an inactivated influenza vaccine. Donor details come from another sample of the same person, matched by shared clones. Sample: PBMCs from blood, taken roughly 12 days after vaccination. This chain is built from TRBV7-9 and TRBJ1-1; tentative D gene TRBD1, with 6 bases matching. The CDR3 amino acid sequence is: CASSPHRAGDTEAFF. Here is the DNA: TGTGCCAGCAGCCCCCACAGGGCCGGTGACACTGAAGCTTTCTTT.